Below, 28 T cell receptor beta chains from the same sample are listed, as sequenced in a study of T cells in Graves' hyperthyroidism and ophthalmopathy. Amplification targeted TCR beta CDR3 regions from RNA transcripts. HTBI primers drove first-round RT-PCR of the TCR CDR3. A single record per CDR3 protein comes from TCRdb applying MiXCR to the multiplex PCR reads. The data show 300,000 to 450,000 distinct CDR3 sequences, about a sixth seen once. The sequenced sample consisted of blood. These receptors were obtained from a woman aged 40 to 50 with Graves' ophthalmopathy.

This clonotype occurred many times. J is TRBJ1-1 and V is TRBV6-1; possibly TRBD1 for D (5 bases). Germline assignment: CDR1 MNHNS and CDR2 SASEGT. The CDR3 length is 16 residues. With 6 bases removed from V and 0 bases from J, the gap between germline ends came to 17 bases. CDR3 bases: TGTGCCAGCAGGGGGGTGGGTGGTGGACTGAACACTGAAGCTTTCTTT. Protein sequence: CASRGVGGGLNTEAFF.

This clonotype appeared many times. The chain joins TRBV19 to TRBJ2-5; D ambiguous. The ends were cut back, 5 bases at V and 5 bases at J, with 18 bases in the middle. Germline V gives CDR1 LNHDA, CDR2 SQIVND (reference sequence). This CDR3 contains 15 residues. The CDR3 DNA reads TGTGCCAGTAGTGGTCCCGGAGTTGCAAGGGAGACCCAGTACTTC. As protein: CASSGPGVARETQYF.

The gene calls are TRBV4-1 and TRBJ2-2; D might be TRBD1 or TRBD2, each matching 6 bases. V shed 1 base and J shed 4 bases, with 13 bases lying between them. This CDR3 has 16 residues. CDR1 is MGHRA, CDR2 YSYEKL, per germline. This chain's CDR3 is CASSQGRAGVTGELFF. The DNA of the CDR3 is TGCGCCAGCAGCCAAGGGAGGGCAGGGGTCACCGGGGAGCTGTTTTTT.

About this clonotype itself: One junction end disagrees with the germline gene, perhaps due to a read error. This chain links TRBV19 with TRBJ1-5; no clear D gene. The CDR3 is made up of 13 amino acids. Germline lookup yields CDR1 LNHDA and CDR2 SQIVND (reference sequence). CDR3 in DNA: TGTGCCAGTACATCGGGGATGGATCAGCCCCCGCATTTT. This gives the protein CASTSGMDQPPHF.

This clonotype was observed at least ten times. This chain links TRBV12-3 or TRBV12-4 with TRBJ1-1; D is unresolved. This CDR3 contains 14 residues. V was cut by 1 base and J by 8 bases, with 14 bases left in between. The CDR3 sequence is CASSLGAGSYEAFF. DNA for the CDR3: TGTGCCAGCAGTTTAGGGGCAGGTTCGTACGAAGCTTTCTTT.

This clonotype has ten or more counts. The V call is TRBV5-1, the J call TRBJ2-5; possibly TRBD1 or TRBD2 for D (5 bases each). This CDR3 spans 13 amino acids. CDR1 and CDR2 from the germline V gene are SGHRS and YFSETQ. Trimming stripped 5 bases from V and 5 bases from J, with 13 bases between. The CDR3 DNA follows: TGCGCCAGCAGGCTGACGGGGACGGAGACCCAGTACTTC. Translated: CASRLTGTETQYF.

This clonotype was seen at least ten times. The genes are TRBV27 and TRBJ1-5, with D uncertain. The CDR3 is made up of 15 amino acids. The V end was cut by 3 bases, the J end by 0 bases, with 9 bases between. Germline-derived CDR1 and CDR2 are MNHEY and SMNVEV (reference sequence). CDR3 region: CASSLSWGSNQPQHF. CDR3 in DNA: TGTGCCAGCAGTTTGAGCTGGGGTAGCAATCAGCCCCAGCATTTT.

The table lists this clonotype with many counts. The chain couples TRBV11-2 to TRBJ2-5; 10 nucleotides match TRBD1. This CDR3 comprises 15 residues. Germline CDR1 and CDR2: SGHAT and FQNNGV. Trimming removed 5 bases from V and 5 bases from J; junction bases left unmatched: 8. The CDR3 nucleotides are TGTGCCAGCAGCCCGGGGGACAGGGGATTGGAGACCCAGTACTTC. Amino acids: CASSPGDRGLETQYF.

The gene calls are TRBV12-3 or TRBV12-4 and TRBJ2-7; tentative D call: TRBD2 (6 bases). The J call may not be correct, given that the DNA end is closer to TRBJ2-1. The CDR3 has 15 residues. In DNA form, the CDR3 reads TGTGCCAGCAGTTTGGGTAACGGGAGTGGCTACGAGCAGTTCTTC. It yields the protein CASSLGNGSGYEQFF.

This clonotype was seen at least ten times. This chain joins TRBV29-1 and TRBJ1-3; no definite D call. There are 14 residues in the CDR3. The ends were cut back, 4 bases at V and 0 bases at J, with 10 bases in the middle. CDR1 is SQVTM and CDR2 is ANQGSEA in the germline V gene. CDR3 sequence (DNA): TGCAGCGTTGGGGAGGAACTCTCTGGAAACACCATATATTTT. It encodes CSVGEELSGNTIYF.

This clonotype was detected ten times or more. This chain connects TRBV7-9 to TRBJ1-4; the D gene is possibly TRBD1 (5 bases). The germline CDR1 and CDR2 sequences are SEHNR and FQNEAQ (reference sequence). This CDR3 spans 12 amino acids. Between the trimmed V and J ends, which lost 5 bases and 8 bases, there was a span of 9 bases. The CDR3 DNA sequence: TGTGCCAGCAGCAGCGGGGGAGAAAAACTGTTTTTT. Translated, it gives CASSSGGEKLFF.

V usage is TRBV6-2 or TRBV6-3 and J usage is TRBJ1-5; unclear D gene. CDR1 is MNHEY, CDR2 SVGEGT, per germline. The V end lost 2 bases, the J end lost 5 bases, and 13 bases lay between the germline ends. The CDR3 has 15 residues. The CDR3 region has the DNA TGTGCCAGCAGTTACGGGGTTAAGCATGATCAGCCCCAGCATTTT. It translates to CASSYGVKHDQPQHF.

This clonotype was observed at least ten times. This sequence joins TRBV12-3 or TRBV12-4 and TRBJ2-7; D gene unclear. The CDR3 contains 13 residues. The germline V and J ends were trimmed by 3 bases and 4 bases, with 10 bases remaining between them. The CDR3 spells CASSFTDRYEQYF. CDR3 nucleotide sequence: TGTGCCAGCAGTTTCACGGACCGGTACGAGCAGTACTTC.

This clonotype was counted only a few times. CDR3 nucleotide sequence: TGTGCCGGAGGACTACCCGAAGAGACCCAGTACTTC. It yields the protein CAGGLPEETQYF. This chain joins TRBV6-5 and TRBJ2-5; D might be TRBD2 (6 bases). The V end lost 11 bases, the J end lost 3 bases, and 13 bases lay between the germline ends. CDR1 and CDR2 from the germline V gene are MNHEY and SVGAGI. The CDR3 length is 12 residues.

In this sample, this clonotype turned up many times. J is TRBJ1-1 and V is TRBV7-9; possibly TRBD1 for D (6 bases). The CDR3 is 14 residues long. With 9 bases removed from V and 0 bases from J, the gap between germline ends came to 14 bases. Germline V gives CDR1 SEHNR, CDR2 FQNEAQ (reference sequence). Written as DNA, the CDR3 is TGTGCCAGTGCGAAGGGACAAATGAACACTGAAGCTTTCTTT. This gives the protein CASAKGQMNTEAFF.

This clonotype was seen a handful of times. V gene TRBV18 combines with J gene TRBJ2-7; tentatively, D is TRBD2 (5 bases). V was pared by 3 bases and J by 3 bases, with 12 bases between. The CDR3 extends over 14 amino acids. Germline CDR1 KGHSH, CDR2 LQKENI. CDR3 protein: CASSPDTTNYEQYF. In DNA, the CDR3 is TGTGCCAGCTCACCTGACACGACTAACTACGAGCAGTACTTC.

This clonotype was detected many times. The gene calls are TRBV7-9 and TRBJ2-7; D possibly corresponds to TRBD1 (5 bases). The CDR3 length is 12 residues. Per the germline V gene, CDR1 is SEHNR and CDR2 is FQNEAQ (reference sequence). V shed 4 bases and J shed 3 bases, with 7 bases lying between them. The CDR3 protein is CASSSRGYEQYF. CDR3 coding DNA: TGTGCCAGCAGCTCTAGGGGCTACGAGCAGTACTTC.

This clonotype has at least ten counts. The V and J genes are TRBV11-2 and TRBJ2-7; D is possibly TRBD1 (6 bases). Trimming shortened V by 3 bases and J by 6 bases, and 18 bases separated the two germline ends. There are 15 residues in the CDR3. CDR1 and CDR2 from the germline V gene are SGHAT and FQNNGV. The CDR3, as DNA: TGTGCCAGCAGCTTTGGGTCAGGGGACCTCCGCGAGCAGTACTTC. It yields the protein CASSFGSGDLREQYF.

At least ten counts were recorded for this clonotype. The rearrangement links TRBV9 to TRBJ2-7; unclear D gene. The CDR3 extends over 14 amino acids. Trimming shortened V by 0 bases and J by 0 bases, and 7 bases separated the two germline ends. CDR1 is SGDLS and CDR2 is YYNGEE in the germline V gene. The chain's CDR3 is CASSVADTSYEQYF. CDR3 sequence (DNA): TGTGCCAGCAGCGTAGCTGACACCTCCTACGAGCAGTACTTC.

This clonotype was detected only once. This chain uses TRBV7-2 with TRBJ2-2; 9 bases are shared with TRBD2. V was clipped by 2 bases and J by 2 bases; unmatched bases: 6. Per germline, CDR1 SGHTA and CDR2 FQGNSA. CDR3 length: 17 residues. The CDR3 region is CASSLRASGVNTGELFF. In DNA, the CDR3 is TGTGCCAGCAGCTTAAGGGCTAGCGGGGTAAACACCGGGGAGCTGTTTTTT.

With regard to this clonotype: The final CDR3 position lacks the conserved phenylalanine or tryptophan, pointing to a likely read error. The CDR3 spells CASSLRSYEQYI. The CDR3 region has the DNA TGTGCCAGCAGCTTAAGGTCCTACGAGCAGTACATC. The chain links TRBV11-2 to TRBJ2-7; D is undetermined. Germline V gives CDR1 SGHAT, CDR2 FQNNGV. With 2 bases removed from V and 1 base from J, the gap between germline ends came to 3 bases. CDR3 length equals 12 residues.

This clonotype has a count of ten or more. J is TRBJ2-7 and V is TRBV6-1, with 13 bases fitting TRBD2. This CDR3 is 12 amino acids long. V was pared by 10 bases and J by 7 bases, with 4 bases of the junction left unmatched. Germline CDR1 MNHNS, CDR2 SASEGT. CDR3 DNA: TGTGCCATCCCGGGACTAGCGGGAGAGCAGTACTTC. It yields the protein CAIPGLAGEQYF.

There are a few counts of this clonotype. CDR3: CASRGLAGYEQYF. In DNA, the CDR3 is TGTGCCAGCCGAGGACTAGCGGGCTACGAGCAGTACTTC. The chain couples TRBV6-2 or TRBV6-3 to TRBJ2-7, with 11 nucleotides matching TRBD2. The ends lost 8 bases at V and 3 bases at J; junction bases unmatched: 3. From germline, CDR1 is MNHEY and CDR2 SVGEGT. The length of the CDR3 is 13 residues.

This clonotype was seen ten or more times. CDR3 in DNA: TGTGCCACTCGGGGGTGGGCAGGCGGGGCCGGGGAGCTGTTTTTT. This encodes CATRGWAGGAGELFF. The chain links TRBV15 to TRBJ2-2; D is possibly TRBD2 (6 bases). Germline values: CDR1 LNHNV, CDR2 YYDKDF (reference sequence). The CDR3 runs to 15 residues. Trimming shortened V by 9 bases and J by 6 bases, and 20 bases separated the two germline ends.

This clonotype came up a few times. V and J are TRBV7-2 and TRBJ2-7; D remains unclear. The CDR3 is made up of 15 amino acids. CDR1 is SGHTA, CDR2 FQGNSA, per germline. Trimming cost V 1 base and J 3 bases, with 13 bases left between them. DNA for the CDR3: TGTGCCAGCAGCTTAGTGCATTTCCCGAACTACGAGCAGTACTTC. Its protein is CASSLVHFPNYEQYF.

Remarks on this clonotype: A clone one base away is much larger, so this may be a read error. V is TRBV3-1 and J is TRBJ2-7; the match to TRBD2 covers 7 bases. The germline V gene has CDR1 LGHDT and CDR2 YNNKEL (reference sequence). There are 15 residues in the CDR3. Here the CDR3 reads CGSSQEAGRPYEQYF. CDR3 DNA sequence: TGTGGCAGCAGCCAAGAAGCGGGACGGCCCTACGAGCAGTACTTC.

The chain couples TRBV6-1 to TRBJ2-5; 9 positions match TRBD1. The CDR3 has 16 residues. V dropped 6 bases and J dropped 0; count of bases not matched to a gene: 8. Germline V gene sequence: CDR1 MNHNS, CDR2 SASEGT. For the CDR3, the DNA is TGTGCCAGCAGCGAGCGGGGACAGGGTTACCAAGAGACCCAGTACTTC. This translates into CASSERGQGYQETQYF.

This clonotype has more than one count but fewer than ten. The chain employs TRBV5-6 and TRBJ2-6, with TRBD2 identical over 7 bases. The CDR3 extends over 18 amino acids. Unmatched junction bases numbered 14, after V lost 8 bases and J lost 0 bases. Germline assignment: CDR1 SGHDT and CDR2 YYEEEE. DNA for the CDR3: TGTGCCAGTGAGTCAGGGCTAGCGGCCTTCTCTGGGGCCAACGTCCTGACTTTC. Translating it yields CASESGLAAFSGANVLTF.